A selection of T cell receptor beta chains follows, all from one sample in a study of T cells expressing NK-cell markers. TCRdb reanalyzed the 5' RACE reads, giving one entry per CDR3 protein sequence and no DNA. The sample yields roughly 170,000 distinct CDR3 sequences, of which the top ten take up 15% to 20%. The sequenced material came from blood T cells: a sorted CD56 or NKG2C T cell subset, CD4+ or CD8+ T cells, or bulk PBMC T cells (not recorded which). Receptors originate from a woman between 18 and 75 years old in good health. The CDR3 runs from the conserved cysteine through the conserved F or W.

j_call,v_call,cdr3_aa
TRBJ2-3,TRBV7-2,CASSPSPGQRDTQYF
TRBJ1-5,TRBV7-8,CASSSRRQGMGQPQHF
TRBJ2-5,TRBV5-1,CASTETGGVETQYF
TRBJ2-5,TRBV3-1,CASSQGDQQETQYF
TRBJ2-7,TRBV14,CASSPLGGSPYEQYF
TRBJ2-5,TRBV5-1,CASSPGTSGSRQETQYF
TRBJ2-3,TRBV12-3/TRBV12-4,CASIKSTSGVTDTQYF
TRBJ2-1,TRBV2,CASSEALAGYNEQFF
TRBJ2-7,TRBV9,CASSAGGTGAEEQYF
TRBJ2-2,TRBV2,CASRQTLTGELFF
TRBJ1-6,TRBV27,CASSPRTGNSPLHF
TRBJ2-2,TRBV6-5,CASSYSIRGYTGELFF
TRBJ1-1,TRBV5-5,CASSLPLEGALDTEAFF
TRBJ1-5,TRBV20-1,CSAITTGSQPQHF
TRBJ2-1,TRBV28,CASTSAGEPRSYNEQFF
TRBJ1-2,TRBV10-2,CASSDGRVSYGYTF
TRBJ2-7,TRBV12-3/TRBV12-4,CASSLTSGVTYEQYF
TRBJ2-6,TRBV6-1,CASSRDRVSPSSGANVLTF
TRBJ1-5,TRBV6-1,CASSVSVSGGNQPQHF
TRBJ2-1,TRBV7-3,CASSAGLYNEQFF
TRBJ2-3,TRBV2,CASSESPADTQYF
TRBJ1-5,TRBV5-1,CASSFGQGSNQPQHF
TRBJ2-1,TRBV5-1,CASSWTGRTYNEQFF
TRBJ2-1,TRBV29-1,CSVVRVGTGVNEQFF
TRBJ2-2,TRBV30,CAWSVLNRWAGELFF
TRBJ1-1,TRBV5-1,CASNIEGALNTEAFF
TRBJ1-4,TRBV7-9,CASTPDRGANEKLFF
TRBJ2-4,TRBV7-8,CASSPGLASTLAKNIQYF
TRBJ1-3,TRBV5-6,CASSLGPGRSGNTIYF
TRBJ1-2,TRBV4-2,CASTRWGTDYGYTF
TRBJ2-7,TRBV3-1,CASSLLGQGGNEQYF
TRBJ2-7,TRBV6-1,CASSSTSGSSYEQYF
TRBJ2-1,TRBV7-3,CASSLSVWVNEQFF
TRBJ2-2,TRBV14,CASSQHAAIANTGELFF
TRBJ2-2,TRBV5-4,CASRPDPENTGELFF
TRBJ2-5,TRBV5-1,CASRNGHVGEETQYF
TRBJ2-1,TRBV9,CASSARLAGGEEQFF
TRBJ2-1,TRBV7-9,CASSRTGAGYNEQFF
TRBJ2-1,TRBV5-1,CASSRTSNTEQFF
TRBJ2-7,TRBV6-2/TRBV6-3,CASSQPHVPSSYEQYF
TRBJ2-5,TRBV10-3,CAISSRTGQETQYF
TRBJ2-2,TRBV20-1,CSAGGQGYITNTGELFF
TRBJ2-1,TRBV7-7,CASSQDRGVGEQFF
TRBJ2-3,TRBV7-2,CASSSGLSDTQYF